A selection of T cell receptor beta chains follows, all from one sample in a study of T cell repertoires in cytomegalovirus infection. Using its own MiXCR run on the reads, TCRdb lists one record per CDR3 protein. The sample yields around 530,000 distinct CDR3 sequences, approximately 15% seen once. Sequencing was carried out using CD8+ T cells from PBMCs. These receptors all stem from a human donor in good health (CMV status not recorded). Some clones in this sample may be carry-over from other donors' samples. Both conserved end residues are part of each CDR3. A D gene is named only where the DNA matches it firmly. A clone size is listed for some rows: how often the clone was seen (once, few, many), or a class if it is expanded.

d_gene,abundance,v_gene,j_gene,CDR3aa,CDR3nt
TRBD1,many,TRBV7-6,TRBJ2-2,CASSLWAGGTGELFF,TGTGCCAGCAGCTTATGGGCAGGGGGCACCGGGGAGCTGTTTTTT
.,.,TRBV12-5,TRBJ1-3,CASGFEGGGNTIYF,TGTGCTAGTGGTTTCGAGGGCGGCGGAAACACCATATATTTT
.,.,TRBV12-3/TRBV12-4,TRBJ1-1,CASTQSGRVGGGTEAFF,TGTGCCAGCACCCAAAGTGGCAGGGTGGGGGGGGGCACTGAAGCTTTCTTT
TRBD2,many,TRBV12-3/TRBV12-4,TRBJ2-4,CASSVAGGPRNIQYF,TGTGCCAGCAGTGTAGCGGGGGGGCCGAGGAACATTCAGTACTTC
.,few,TRBV5-6,TRBJ1-5,CASSLALQGGQPQHF,TGTGCCAGCAGCTTGGCCTTGCAGGGAGGGCAGCCCCAGCATTTT
.,many,TRBV7-6,TRBJ2-7,CASSLRRGPPYEQYF,TGTGCCAGCAGCTTAAGGAGGGGGCCCCCCTACGAGCAGTACTTC
.,.,TRBV27,TRBJ1-6,CASSLGGNAPLHF,TGTGCCAGCAGTTTGGGGGGCAATGCACCCCTCCACTTT
TRBD2,few,TRBV20-1,TRBJ2-2,CSAMGLEVSGELFF,TGCAGTGCTATGGGACTAGAAGTGTCCGGGGAGCTGTTTTTT
.,many,TRBV7-8,TRBJ2-2,CASSSYLGAAGELFF,TGTGCCAGCAGCTCTTACTTGGGGGCGGCCGGGGAGCTGTTTTTT
.,many,TRBV4-2,TRBJ2-1,CASSQEGRSNEQFF,TGTGCCAGCAGCCAAGAAGGGAGGAGCAATGAGCAGTTCTTC
.,.,TRBV2,TRBJ2-2,CARQGIGELFF,TGTGCCAGACAGGGAATCGGGGAGCTGTTTTTT
.,many,TRBV29-1,TRBJ2-7,CSVEAPRANSYEQYF,TGCAGCGTTGAGGCTCCCAGGGCTAACTCCTACGAGCAGTACTTC
.,many,TRBV7-9,TRBJ1-6,CASSEDYSPLHF,TGTGCCAGCAGCGAGGATTATTCACCCCTCCACTTT
.,many,TRBV7-2,TRBJ1-2,CASSLSGGRGLYYGYTF,TGTGCCAGCAGCCTATCCGGAGGTAGAGGTCTTTACTATGGCTACACCTTC
TRBD2,many,TRBV7-6,TRBJ2-1,CASSLASGKQLYNEQFF,TGTGCCAGCAGCTTAGCGAGCGGGAAGCAACTCTACAATGAGCAGTTCTTC
.,.,TRBV2,TRBJ2-3,CASSAYPPSTDTQYF,TGTGCCAGCAGTGCCTACCCACCTAGCACAGATACGCAGTATTTT
.,.,TRBV5-6,TRBJ2-5,CASSSLTQETQYF,TGTGCCAGCAGCTCCCTGACCCAAGAGACCCAGTACTTC
.,many,TRBV7-9,TRBJ1-4,CASSLIGREATNEKLFF,TGTGCCAGCAGCTTAATCGGCAGGGAGGCAACTAATGAAAAACTGTTTTTT
.,few,TRBV28,TRBJ2-7,CASSTPVRSSNSPSYEQYF,TGTGCCAGCAGTACCCCGGTGCGTTCTAGCAACTCCCCTTCCTACGAGCAGTACTTC
TRBD2,.,TRBV3-1,TRBJ2-1,CASSRLRGGDRGDEQFF,TGTGCCAGCAGCCGCCTCCGGGGAGGGGATAGAGGAGATGAGCAGTTCTTC
.,few,TRBV2,TRBJ2-1,CASSPKGGTGNEQFF,TGTGCCAGCAGCCCAAAAGGAGGGACTGGTAATGAGCAGTTCTTC
.,.,TRBV10-3,TRBJ1-2,CAIPQQGYLGYTF,TGTGCCATCCCCCAACAGGGATATCTTGGCTACACCTTC
.,many,TRBV7-9,TRBJ1-1,CASSQEMLDSATEAFF,TGTGCCAGCAGCCAAGAAATGCTGGACAGCGCAACTGAAGCTTTCTTT
.,few,TRBV18,TRBJ2-7,CASSPPTGGISYEQYF,TGTGCCAGCTCACCACCGACGGGGGGCATCTCCTACGAGCAGTACTTC
TRBD2,many,TRBV4-1,TRBJ2-3,CASSQEKSGGVVDTQYF,TGCGCCAGCAGCCAAGAGAAGTCGGGAGGTGTAGTAGATACGCAGTATTTT
TRBD2,many,TRBV11-1,TRBJ2-1,CASSLLPGAGGLYNEQFF,TGTGCCAGCAGCTTACTCCCGGGGGCGGGAGGGCTCTACAATGAGCAGTTCTTC
.,many,TRBV11-3,TRBJ2-2,CASSLQDTGELFF,TGTGCCAGCAGCCTTCAGGACACCGGGGAGCTGTTTTTT
.,.,TRBV20-1,TRBJ2-1,CSARDGVGAAYNEQFF,TGCAGTGCTAGAGATGGAGTAGGGGCAGCCTACAATGAGCAGTTCTTC
TRBD1,few,TRBV14,TRBJ1-2,CASSQDYRGGTF,TGTGCCAGCAGCCAAGACTACAGGGGGGGCACCTTC
.,many,TRBV7-2,TRBJ2-1,CASSLGWAYNEQFF,TGTGCCAGCAGCTTAGGGTGGGCCTACAATGAGCAGTTCTTC
.,many,TRBV12-5,TRBJ2-7,CASALGHLSYEQYF,TGTGCTAGTGCCTTGGGACACCTCTCCTACGAGCAGTACTTC
.,.,TRBV6-1,TRBJ2-1,CAIELGGVNEQFF,TGTGCCATCGAGTTAGGGGGAGTCAATGAGCAGTTCTTC
.,.,TRBV7-9,TRBJ1-2,CASSLVQGYYGYTF,TGTGCCAGCAGCTTAGTACAGGGCTACTATGGCTACACCTTC
TRBD2,.,TRBV2,TRBJ2-1,CASFGGRNEQFF,TGTGCCAGCTTTGGCGGGAGAAATGAGCAGTTCTTC
TRBD1,few,TRBV7-9,TRBJ2-2,CASRQRTGLKNTGELFF,TGTGCCAGCAGACAAAGGACAGGGTTGAAGAACACCGGGGAGCTGTTTTTT
.,few,TRBV4-2,TRBJ2-3,CASSQASGGTDTQYF,TGTGCCAGCAGCCAAGCCTCGGGGGGCACAGATACGCAGTATTTT
.,few,TRBV29-1,TRBJ2-2,CSVEDAQGTGELFF,TGCAGCGTTGAAGACGCGCAGGGGACCGGGGAGCTGTTTTTT
TRBD2,.,TRBV7-3,TRBJ2-2,CASSWLAGSGELFF,TGTGCCAGCAGCTGGCTAGCGGGATCCGGGGAGCTGTTTTTT
.,many,TRBV7-9,TRBJ1-1,CASSPRTVGTEAFF,TGTGCCAGCAGCCCCCGGACGGTCGGGACTGAAGCTTTCTTT
TRBD1,many,TRBV7-2,TRBJ2-7,CASSPGWTGDDEQYF,TGTGCCAGCAGCCCTGGGTGGACAGGGGACGACGAGCAGTACTTC
TRBD2,few,TRBV5-4,TRBJ2-3,CASSLRGGATDTQYF,TGTGCCAGCAGCTTGCGCGGGGGGGCCACAGATACGCAGTATTTT
TRBD1,.,TRBV4-2,TRBJ2-5,CASSPETRDRAETQYF,TGTGCCAGCAGCCCTGAAACCCGGGACAGGGCGGAGACCCAGTACTTC
.,.,TRBV12-5,TRBJ1-3,CASGLGDGGYSGDTIYF,TGTGCTAGTGGTTTGGGGGACGGGGGATACTCTGGAGACACCATATATTTT
TRBD2,.,TRBV6-1,TRBJ2-7,CASRGLAGVPEQYF,TGTGCCAGCAGGGGACTAGCGGGAGTTCCTGAGCAGTACTTC
TRBD1,.,TRBV3-1,TRBJ1-2,CASSQGQGYYGYTF,TGTGCCAGCAGCCAAGGACAGGGCTACTATGGCTACACCTTC
TRBD2,many,TRBV12-3/TRBV12-4,TRBJ2-1,CASSSLLGTSGGAGEQFF,TGTGCCAGCAGTTCCCTCCTCGGGACTAGCGGGGGGGCAGGTGAGCAGTTCTTC
.,many,TRBV10-3,TRBJ1-1,CAISDARESTEAFF,TGTGCCATCAGTGATGCCAGGGAAAGCACTGAAGCTTTCTTT
.,few,TRBV13,TRBJ2-5,CASSRGTSRTQYF,TGTGCCAGCAGCCGCGGGACTTCCCGGACCCAGTACTTC
.,many,TRBV12-3/TRBV12-4,TRBJ2-7,CASSLSAAAETPAYF,TGTGCCAGCAGTTTAAGCGCGGCCGCCGAAACCCCAGCGTACTTC
.,.,TRBV5-8,TRBJ2-1,CASSLGVLVSYNEQFF,TGTGCCAGCAGCTTGGGAGTCCTGGTTTCCTACAATGAGCAGTTCTTC
.,many,TRBV27,TRBJ2-2,CASSSQAVGGELFF,TGTGCCAGCAGTAGCCAGGCGGTTGGCGGGGAGCTGTTTTTT
TRBD1,many,TRBV4-1,TRBJ2-7,CASSQDLAGTGYEQYF,TGCGCCAGCAGCCAAGACCTGGCCGGGACAGGGTACGAGCAGTACTTC
.,many,TRBV19,TRBJ2-1,CASSDRAIFNEQFF,TGTGCCAGTAGCGACCGAGCGATTTTCAATGAGCAGTTCTTC
TRBD1,.,TRBV7-9,TRBJ1-2,CASSSRQGGGYTF,TGTGCCAGCAGCTCCAGACAGGGGGGCGGCTACACCTTC
TRBD1,many,TRBV12-3/TRBV12-4,TRBJ2-7,CASSTTGSSYEQYF,TGTGCCAGCAGTACGACAGGGAGCTCCTACGAGCAGTACTTC
.,few,TRBV27,TRBJ1-6,CASSLFSYNSPLHF,TGTGCCAGCAGTTTATTTTCCTATAATTCACCCCTCCACTTT
.,many,TRBV4-2,TRBJ2-3,CASRNRSGTDTQYF,TGTGCCAGCAGAAACCGGTCAGGCACAGATACGCAGTATTTT
TRBD2,few,TRBV30,TRBJ2-1,CAWSSGRAYNEQFF,TGTGCCTGGAGTAGCGGGAGGGCCTACAATGAGCAGTTCTTC